The 9 T cell receptor beta chains given below trace back to one sample, sequenced in a study of identical twins. TCRdb reanalysed the 5' RACE reads using MiXCR and keeps one entry per CDR3 protein. The sample consists of approximately 210,000 distinct CDR3 sequences, around 15% of them appearing once. The data were also submitted as part of a second study, on T cells expressing NK-cell markers.

Sample: CD8+ T cells sorted from blood. These TCRs come from a woman aged 18 to 35 in good health.

A few counts support this clonotype. The V and J genes are TRBV6-2 or TRBV6-3 and TRBJ1-6; 9 bases align to TRBD1. The CDR3 totals 15 residues. Looked up from germline, CDR1 is MNHEY and CDR2 is SVGEGT. With V trimmed by 2 bases and J by 10 bases, 6 bases remained unmatched. CDR3 bases: TGTGCCAGCAGTTACGCGACAGGGGGAGAGTCACCCCTCCACTTT. Translating it yields CASSYATGGESPLHF.

This clonotype was detected a few times. The chain links TRBV7-2 to TRBJ1-1; D is undetermined. V was cut by 4 bases and J by 1 base, with 13 bases left in between. CDR3 length: 15 residues. Germline V gene lookup returns CDR1 SGHTA and CDR2 FQGNSA. The chain's CDR3 is CASSYSNWGNTEAFF. The CDR3 DNA sequence: TGTGCCAGCAGCTACAGTAATTGGGGGAACACTGAAGCTTTCTTT.

This clonotype was detected a few times. The chain employs TRBV7-9 and TRBJ2-1; 12 nucleotides line up with TRBD2. The CDR3 totals 17 residues. Trimming cost V 5 bases and J 4 bases; bases outside gene matches: 9. Looked up from germline, CDR1 is SEHNR and CDR2 is FQNEAQ (reference sequence). The CDR3 DNA reads TGTGCCAGCAGCGGGACTAGCGGGTCCCGGGGTTACAATGAGCAGTTCTTC. Protein sequence: CASSGTSGSRGYNEQFF.

The sample holds a few counts of this clonotype. The J gene is TRBJ2-1, the V gene TRBV24-1, with D perhaps TRBD2 (6 bases). The CDR3 runs to 14 residues. V lost 4 bases to trimming and J lost 1 base, with 7 bases between them. The germline CDR1 and CDR2 sequences are KGHDR and SFDVKD. CDR3 sequence (DNA): TGTGCCACCAGTGAGGGAGGTTCCTACAATGAGCAGTTCTTC. Residues: CATSEGGSYNEQFF.

This clonotype was seen a few times. V is TRBV12-3 or TRBV12-4 and J is TRBJ1-2; perhaps TRBD1 as D (5 bases). Trimming removed 6 bases at V and 10 bases at J, with 12 bases between. The CDR3 has 11 amino acids. This CDR3 is CASSPGGVYTF. CDR3 nucleotides: TGTGCCAGCAGCCCCGGGGGGGTCTACACCTTC.

The chain is built from TRBV4-1 and TRBJ2-7; 12 bases are shared with TRBD2. The germline V gene encodes CDR1 MGHRA and CDR2 YSYEKL. The ends lost 1 base at V and 4 bases at J; junction bases unmatched: 8. The CDR3 runs to 17 residues. CDR3 in DNA: TGCGCCAGCAGCCAAGTCCCGACTAGCGGGAGTGGATACGAGCAGTACTTC. Translation gives CASSQVPTSGSGYEQYF.

This clonotype was observed a handful of times. This sequence joins TRBV7-9 and TRBJ1-1, with D unclear. The CDR3 is 15 amino acids. CDR1 is SEHNR and CDR2 is FQNEAQ in the germline V gene (reference sequence). Trimming left V 4 bases short and J 1 base short, with 13 bases between. CDR3 loop: CASSSTTKENTEAFF. The CDR3 DNA reads TGTGCCAGCAGCTCGACAACGAAGGAGAACACTGAAGCTTTCTTT. Variable domain in full (rest from reference TRBV7-9 and TRBJ1-1): DTGVSQNPRHKITKRGQNVTFRCDPISEHNRLYWYRQTLGQGPEFLTYFQNEAQLEKSRLLSDRFSAERPKGSFSTLEIQRTEQGDSAMYLCASSSTTKENTEAFFGQGTRLTVV.

This rearrangement joins TRBV29-1 to TRBJ2-2; D call uncertain. The CDR3 extends over 12 amino acids. Trimming removed 1 base at V and 7 bases at J, with 7 bases between. Germline CDR1 SQVTM, CDR2 ANQGSEA. As DNA, the CDR3 is TGCAGCGTTGAAGTTTCGCTCGGGGAGCTGTTTTTT. As protein: CSVEVSLGELFF.

The chain combines TRBV30 with TRBJ2-1; D is unclear. V was cut by 0 bases and J by 3 bases, with 9 bases left in between. The CDR3 is 14 residues long. Germline V gene lookup returns CDR1 GTSNPN and CDR2 SVGIG (reference sequence). This CDR3 is CAWSVTSSYNEQFF. The CDR3 nucleotides read TGTGCCTGGAGTGTAACGTCCAGCTACAATGAGCAGTTCTTC.